The source of this TCR beta chain is a study of blood T cells in healthy people across ages. About this clonotype itself: Its specificity is unknown.

The authors isolated at least 6 million PBMCs per sample. Each sample provided at least 5 micrograms of extracted total RNA. Study conclusions and caveats: TCR beta diversity correlated strongly with naive T cell percentage. Estimates based on one million T cells were treated as lower bounds.

The germline V and J ends were trimmed by 10 bases and 6 bases, with 18 bases remaining between them. This CDR3 has 13 amino acids. Germline-derived CDR1 and CDR2 are KGHSH and LQKENI. Combining a sample-barcoded 5' primer with a J-beta primer mix, a second PCR ran for about 7 to 11 cycles. TCRdb processed the 5' RACE reads anew with MiXCR; each CDR3 protein has one entry. Of 1.5 million or so distinct CDR3 sequences in the sample, approximately 43% are singletons; the top ten hold about 4%. What was sequenced was blood. The chain couples TRBV18 to TRBJ1-1; D remains ambiguous. The TCR sequence derives from a woman aged 18-30 years in good health. CDR3 DNA: TGTGCCACATTAAGGGAGCTGGACGCTGAAGCTTTCTTT. Its translation: CATLRELDAEAFF. The complete variable domain, with remaining parts taken from reference TRBV18 and TRBJ1-1, reads NAGVMQNPRHLVRRRGQEARLRCSPMKGHSHVYWYRQLPEEGLKFMVYLQKENIIDESGMPKERFSAEFPKEGPSILRIQQVVRGDSAAYFCATLRELDAEAFFGQGTRLTVV.